Shown below are 9 T cell receptor beta chains from a single sample sequenced in a study of T cells in Graves' hyperthyroidism and ophthalmopathy (dated by TCRdb to about 2019). The library relied on multiplex PCR. For sequencing, an Illumina HiSeq 2000 was employed. The TCR beta CDR3 regions were amplified from RNA transcripts. The TCR CDR3 was subjected to a first round of RT-PCR using the HTBI primer set and the Qiagen OneStep RT-PCR kit. The raw public data were reprocessed by TCRdb itself: fastp quality trimming at Q25, MiXCR clonotype calling, in-frame beta chains only. Each entry is one CDR3 protein sequence, shown with its most common DNA and genes. For this sample there are about 270,000 distinct CDR3 sequences; approximately 25% appear just once. The top ten constitute approximately 35% of the sample. Sequencing was done on a sample of blood. The receptor set was obtained from a woman aged 40 to 50 with Graves' ophthalmopathy.

This clonotype was seen repeatedly, ten times or more. The chain joins TRBV12-3 or TRBV12-4 to TRBJ1-1; possible D gene TRBD1, 5 bases. Deletions cut 7 bases from V and 3 bases from J, with 21 bases between. CDR3 length: 16 residues. CDR3 sequence reads: CASTFMTETYHTEAFF. The CDR3 bases are TGTGCCAGCACCTTCATGACAGAAACATACCACACTGAAGCTTTCTTT.

This clonotype appeared a few times. The V gene is TRBV12-5, the J gene TRBJ2-7; D might be TRBD1 or TRBD2, each matching 6 bases. V was trimmed by 0 bases and J by 5 bases, leaving 14 bases between them. The length of the CDR3 is 15 residues. Germline loops: CDR1 LGHNT, CDR2 FRNRAP. The CDR3 DNA sequence: TGTGCTAGTGGTTTGGTAATGGGGGGCATGGACGAGCAGTACTTC. This gives the protein CASGLVMGGMDEQYF.

This clonotype was seen a handful of times. One base away lies a much larger clone, so this may be a sequencing read error. The chain joins TRBV5-5 to TRBJ2-7; D unclear. The CDR3 sequence is 13 residues long. V was shortened by 0 bases and J by 6 bases, with 10 bases between the two germline ends. Germline V gives CDR1 SGHKS, CDR2 YYEKEE (reference sequence). The DNA of the CDR3 is TGTGCCAGCAGCTTGGCGTACAGCCCCGAGCAGTACTTC. Translated: CASSLAYSPEQYF. Full variable domain (remainder filled in from reference TRBV5-5 and TRBJ2-7): DAGVTQSPTHLIKTRGQQVTLRCSPISGHKSVSWYQQVLGQGPQFIFQYYEKEERGRGNFPDRFSARQFPNYSSELNVNALLLGDSALYLCASSLAYSPEQYFGPGTRLTVT.

This clonotype occurred many times. The J gene is TRBJ2-4, the V gene TRBV28, with D hard to call. Between the trimmed V and J ends, which lost 5 bases and 0 bases, there was a span of 11 bases. The CDR3 spans 15 residues. Germline values: CDR1 MDHEN, CDR2 SYDVKM. The CDR3 DNA is TGTGCCAGCAGTGGGGAAAAGCTAGCCAAAAACATTCAGTACTTC. Amino acid sequence: CASSGEKLAKNIQYF.

This clonotype has at least ten counts. The chain carries TRBV29-1 and TRBJ2-7; D possibly corresponds to TRBD2 (7 bases). The V end lost 0 bases, the J end lost 4 bases, and 16 bases lay between the germline ends. Per germline, CDR1 SQVTM and CDR2 ANQGSEA. The CDR3 is made up of 15 amino acids. DNA for the CDR3: TGCAGCGTTGAAGAGGGGGGCGGGAGTCTGTACGAGCAGTACTTC. Its translation: CSVEEGGGSLYEQYF.

This clonotype has a count of ten or more. The CDR3 sequence is CAGATGETQYF. The DNA for the CDR3 is TGTGCCGGGGCGACCGGAGAGACCCAGTACTTC. The rearrangement uses TRBV2 and TRBJ2-5, with a tentative D call TRBD1 (5 bases). CDR1 is SNHLY and CDR2 is FYNNEI in the germline V gene. There are 11 residues in the CDR3. V lost 11 bases and J lost 4, with 11 bases in between.

This clonotype occurred many times. V usage is TRBV7-2 and J usage is TRBJ2-6, with D unresolved. V lost 4 bases and J 2 bases, leaving 0 bases between the germline ends. The V gene's germline CDR1 is SGHTA and CDR2 FQGNSA. The CDR3 length is 12 residues. The CDR3 region is CASSSGANVLTF. DNA of the CDR3: TGTGCCAGCAGCTCTGGGGCCAACGTCCTGACTTTC.

This clonotype was seen just once. V gene TRBV12-3 or TRBV12-4 combines with J gene TRBJ2-7; possibly TRBD2 for D (7 bases). The CDR3 covers 14 residues. V was shortened by 10 bases and J by 2 bases, with 18 bases between the two germline ends. CDR3 sequence reads: CANTLGGVPYEQYF. The CDR3 DNA sequence: TGTGCCAACACCCTAGGGGGGGTACCCTACGAGCAGTACTTC.

This clonotype was observed many times. The chain employs TRBV20-1 and TRBJ1-2; D gene ambiguous. The CDR3 sequence is 13 residues long. Trimming pared 7 bases from V and 2 bases from J, leaving 14 bases between. Germline CDR1 reads DFQATT; CDR2 reads SNEGSKA (reference sequence). The CDR3 DNA reads as TGCAGTGTTGACTCCTTCGGGAACTATGGCTACACCTTC. Translating it yields CSVDSFGNYGYTF.